The 2 T cell receptor beta chains below were found in one sample sequenced in a study of beta chain features in type 1 diabetes. All of the isolated RNA was reverse transcribed, so expressed TCRB transcripts were sequenced. Sequencing used immunoSEQ multiplex PCR; TCRdb keeps in-frame clones, though not all of them. The sample records about 900,000 clones, roughly a sixth being singletons. The sample consisted of naive CD4+ T cells from blood. The receptors were sampled from a woman in her late teens or twenties in good health.

This clone was counted between two and nine times. Other DNA sequences from this sample encode an identical CDR3 as well. The chain uses TRBV19 and TRBJ2-2, with D unresolved. CDR1 and CDR2 (germline): LNHDA, SQIVND (reference sequence). This CDR3 comprises 11 residues. V gave up 6 bases and J gave up 5 bases, with 4 bases separating them. CDR3 coding DNA: TGTGCCAGTAGCACAACCGGGGAGCTGTTTTTT. It is translated as CASSTTGELFF. Based on the CDR3 plus reference TRBV19 and TRBJ2-2, the full variable domain is DGGITQSPKYLFRKEGQNVTLSCEQNLNHDAMYWYRQDPGQGLRLIYYSQIVNDFQKGDIAEGYSVSREKKESFPLTVTSAQKNPTAFYLCASSTTGELFFGEGSRLTVL.

The CDR3 DNA follows: TGTGCCAGCTCACCAGTGGGTGGGGGGGTCCGTCAGCCCCAGCATTTT. It is translated as CASSPVGGGVRQPQHF. The chain couples TRBV18 to TRBJ1-5; D might be TRBD1 (5 bases). From germline, CDR1 is KGHSH and CDR2 LQKENI. The CDR3 has 16 amino acids. Trimming removed 2 bases at V and 6 bases at J, with 17 bases between. Together with reference TRBV18 and TRBJ1-5, the CDR3 gives the full variable domain: NAGVMQNPRHLVRRRGQEARLRCSPMKGHSHVYWYRQLPEEGLKFMVYLQKENIIDESGMPKERFSAEFPKEGPSILRIQQVVRGDSAAYFCASSPVGGGVRQPQHFGDGTRLSIL.